This is a list of T cell receptor beta chains from one sample in a study of human T cells and chemical hapten exposure. Each CDR3 protein is one row after TCRdb ran MiXCR on the RACE reads. The data hold about 120,000 distinct CDR3 sequences, with roughly 13% observed a single time. Here the sequenced sample was whole blood, taken in connection with sensitization to the hapten diphenylcyclopropenone (DPC). The receptors come from a man between 18 and 29 years old with alopecia areata. Some clones in this sample may be carry-over from other donors' samples. Each CDR3 is given with its conserved first and last residue. A D gene is named only where the DNA matches it firmly. Rows may omit the clone size; those that give it use once, few, many or a size class.

cdr3_aa cdr3_nt j_call d_call clone_size v_call
CASSLDGYTF TGTGCCAGCAGCCTAGATGGCTACACCTTC TRBJ1-2 NA few TRBV2
CASSFTSQPQHF TGTGCCAGCAGTTTCACATCGCAGCCCCAGCATTTT TRBJ1-5 NA few TRBV6-9
CASSGGQGVNQPQHF TGTGCCAGCTCAGGCGGACAGGGGGTCAATCAGCCCCAGCATTTT TRBJ1-5 TRBD1 NA TRBV18
CASSLWTRKAFF TGTGCCAGCAGTTTATGGACGAGAAAAGCTTTCTTT TRBJ1-1 NA few TRBV28
CASSLNGRTDTQYF TGTGCCAGCAGCTTAAACGGCCGCACAGATACGCAGTATTTT TRBJ2-3 NA NA TRBV11-3
CASSESVELYTQYF TGCGCCAGCAGTGAGTCGGTAGAGTTATATACGCAGTATTTT TRBJ2-3 NA NA TRBV10-1
CSVPEENIQYF TGCAGCGTCCCAGAAGAGAACATTCAGTACTTC TRBJ2-4 NA few TRBV29-1
CASSITMTQETQYF TGTGCCAGCAGTATAACTATGACGCAAGAGACCCAGTACTTC TRBJ2-5 NA NA TRBV12-3/TRBV12-4
CASSLKQLELNTEAFF TGTGCCAGCTCACTTAAACAGCTAGAGTTGAACACTGAAGCTTTCTTT TRBJ1-1 NA many TRBV18
CASSPQGHVYEQYF TGTGCCAGCTCACCACAGGGACACGTCTACGAGCAGTACTTC TRBJ2-7 NA few TRBV18
CASSPYGQGDQPQHF TGTGCCAGCAGTCCCTACGGGCAGGGTGACCAGCCCCAGCATTTT TRBJ1-5 NA few TRBV27
CASSPLQGSKAYEQYF TGTGCCAGCTCACCCTTACAGGGGTCCAAGGCCTACGAGCAGTACTTC TRBJ2-7 TRBD1 NA TRBV18
CASSLLTSEKLFF TGTGCCAGCAGTTTATTAACCTCTGAAAAACTGTTTTTT TRBJ1-4 NA NA TRBV27
CASSSRTGVTTGELFF TGTGCCAGCAGTTCCCGGACAGGGGTTACCACCGGGGAGCTGTTTTTT TRBJ2-2 TRBD1 many TRBV12-3/TRBV12-4
CASSLVVQTYGYTF TGTGCCAGCAGTTTAGTGGTGCAGACCTATGGCTACACCTTC TRBJ1-2 NA few TRBV12-3/TRBV12-4
CSARALGQDSDTQYF TGCAGTGCTAGAGCCTTGGGACAGGATTCAGATACGCAGTATTTT TRBJ2-3 TRBD1 NA TRBV20-1
CASSPTGSYEQYF TGTGCCAGCAGCCCGACAGGGAGCTACGAGCAGTACTTC TRBJ2-7 TRBD1 NA TRBV3-1
CASRTTGLPNTGELFF TGTGCCAGTAGAACAACGGGGCTGCCGAACACCGGGGAGCTGTTTTTT TRBJ2-2 NA many TRBV19
CASRLRGARADTQYF TGTGCCAGCAGGCTTCGGGGGGCTCGCGCAGATACGCAGTATTTT TRBJ2-3 NA NA TRBV11-2
CASGLNPGTDSNTGELFF TGTGCCAGCGGACTCAACCCCGGGACAGATTCGAACACCGGGGAGCTGTTTTTT TRBJ2-2 TRBD1 few TRBV25-1
CSASSGTRNTEAFF TGCAGTGCTTCGTCCGGGACACGAAACACTGAAGCTTTCTTT TRBJ1-1 NA few TRBV20-1
CASSHVSRSTEAFF TGTGCCAGCAGCCACGTGAGCAGGAGTACTGAAGCTTTCTTT TRBJ1-1 NA NA TRBV6-6
CASSLDRGNYNEQFF TGTGCCAGCAGCTTGGACAGGGGGAATTACAATGAGCAGTTCTTC TRBJ2-1 TRBD1 NA TRBV11-2
CASSLRQTGPYGYTF TGTGCCAGCAGTTTGCGGCAGACCGGGCCCTATGGCTACACCTTC TRBJ1-2 NA NA TRBV12-3/TRBV12-4
CSVDAWQVNTEAFF TGCAGCGTTGATGCGTGGCAAGTGAACACTGAAGCTTTCTTT TRBJ1-1 NA many TRBV29-1
CASSSDSLSSTDTQYF TGCGCCAGCAGTTCGGACAGCCTATCTAGCACAGATACGCAGTATTTT TRBJ2-3 NA few TRBV10-1
CASSRYNQPQHF TGTGCCAGCAGTAGGTACAATCAGCCCCAGCATTTT TRBJ1-5 NA NA TRBV27
CASISGALAGNTIYF TGTGCCAGCATCTCCGGGGCTCTTGCTGGAAACACCATATATTTT TRBJ1-3 NA NA TRBV6-6
CSVEYSGVETQYF TGCAGCGTTGAATATTCGGGGGTAGAGACCCAGTACTTC TRBJ2-5 NA NA TRBV29-1
CSAPTEKLFF TGCAGTGCGCCGACAGAAAAACTGTTTTTT TRBJ1-4 NA NA TRBV20-1
CASSLLGSYNSPLHF TGTGCCAGCAGTTTATTAGGATCCTATAATTCACCCCTCCACTTT TRBJ1-6 NA few TRBV27
CATSRESGRGYSSTDTQYF TGTGCCACCAGCAGAGAGAGCGGGCGGGGTTACTCTAGCACAGATACGCAGTATTTT TRBJ2-3 NA few TRBV15
CASTKLAELNYGYTF TGTGCCAGCACCAAGTTGGCGGAGCTCAACTATGGCTACACCTTC TRBJ1-2 NA NA TRBV27
CATSDPTNTHHEQYF TGTGCCACCAGTGATCCTACGAACACGCACCACGAGCAGTACTTC TRBJ2-7 NA NA TRBV24-1
CASRVQGSYNEQFF TGCGCCAGCAGGGTTCAGGGCTCCTACAATGAGCAGTTCTTC TRBJ2-1 NA NA TRBV4-1
CASSDSPLGEAFF TGTGCCAGCAGTGACTCCCCATTAGGAGAAGCTTTCTTT TRBJ1-1 NA few TRBV6-4
CASSVGPNTEAFF TGTGCCAGCAGCGTAGGGCCGAACACTGAAGCTTTCTTT TRBJ1-1 NA many TRBV9